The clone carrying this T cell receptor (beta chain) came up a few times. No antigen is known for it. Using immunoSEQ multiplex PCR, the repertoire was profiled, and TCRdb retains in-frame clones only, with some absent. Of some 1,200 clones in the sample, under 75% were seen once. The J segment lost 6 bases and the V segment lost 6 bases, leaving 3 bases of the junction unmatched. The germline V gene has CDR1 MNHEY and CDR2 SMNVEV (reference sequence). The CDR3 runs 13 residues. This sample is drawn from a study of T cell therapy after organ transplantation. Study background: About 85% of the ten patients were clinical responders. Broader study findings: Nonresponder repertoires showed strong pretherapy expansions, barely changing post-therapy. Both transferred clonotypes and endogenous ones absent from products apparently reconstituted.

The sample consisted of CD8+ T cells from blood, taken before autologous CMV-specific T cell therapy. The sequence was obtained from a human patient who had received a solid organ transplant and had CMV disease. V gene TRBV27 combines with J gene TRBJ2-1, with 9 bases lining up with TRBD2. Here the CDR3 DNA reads TGTGCCAGCAGATATAGCGGGGGCAATGAGCAGTTCTTC. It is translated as CASRYSGGNEQFF.